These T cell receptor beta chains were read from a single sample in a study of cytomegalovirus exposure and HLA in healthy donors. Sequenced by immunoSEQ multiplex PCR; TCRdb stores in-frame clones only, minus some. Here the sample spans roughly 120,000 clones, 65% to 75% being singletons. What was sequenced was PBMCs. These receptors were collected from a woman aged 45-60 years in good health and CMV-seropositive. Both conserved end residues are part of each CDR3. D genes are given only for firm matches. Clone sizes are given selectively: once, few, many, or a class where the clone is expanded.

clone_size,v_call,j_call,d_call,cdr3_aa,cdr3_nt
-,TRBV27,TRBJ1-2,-,CASSSTVSPRGYTF,TGTGCCAGCAGTTCGACAGTTTCCCCTAGGGGCTACACCTTC
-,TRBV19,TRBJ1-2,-,CASSNPTSYRVGYTF,TGTGCCAGTAGTAACCCCACCTCATATCGGGTTGGCTACACCTTC
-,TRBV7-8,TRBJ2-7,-,CASSGAREQYF,TGTGCCAGCAGCGGGGCTAGGGAGCAGTACTTC
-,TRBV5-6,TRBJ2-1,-,CASSPGRVSSYNEQFF,TGTGCCAGCAGCCCCGGCAGGGTGAGCTCCTACAATGAGCAGTTCTTC
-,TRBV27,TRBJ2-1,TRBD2,CASTPGTNYNEQFF,TGTGCCAGCACTCCCGGGACTAACTACAATGAGCAGTTCTTC
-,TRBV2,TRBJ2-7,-,CASSEYGQNYEQYF,TGTGCCAGCAGTGAATATGGACAGAACTACGAGCAGTACTTC
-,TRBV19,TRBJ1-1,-,CASEDRQNTEAFF,TGTGCCAGCGAAGACAGGCAGAACACTGAAGCTTTCTTT
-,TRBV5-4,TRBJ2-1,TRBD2,CASSTRLAEVNEQFF,TGTGCCAGCAGCACCCGACTAGCGGAGGTCAATGAGCAGTTCTTC
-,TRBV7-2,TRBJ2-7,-,CASSLLFEQYF,TGTGCCAGCAGCTTACTTTTCGAGCAGTACTTC
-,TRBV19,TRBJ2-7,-,CASSIDGARTYEQYF,TGTGCCAGTAGTATAGATGGGGCCAGGACCTACGAGCAGTACTTC
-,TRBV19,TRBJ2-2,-,CASTPTGGYTGELFF,TGTGCCAGTACCCCTACGGGGGGCTATACCGGGGAGCTGTTTTTT
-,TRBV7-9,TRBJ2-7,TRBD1,CASSSQGQTFYEQYF,TGTGCCAGCAGCTCCCAGGGACAGACCTTCTACGAGCAGTACTTC
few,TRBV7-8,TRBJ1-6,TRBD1,CASSSPSGQGRSPLHF,TGTGCCAGCAGCTCCCCCTCGGGACAGGGGAGATCACCCCTCCACTTT
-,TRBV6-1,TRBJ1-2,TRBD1,CASSEPTGQSFFYGYTF,TGTGCCAGCAGTGAACCAACGGGACAGAGCTTTTTCTATGGCTACACCTTC
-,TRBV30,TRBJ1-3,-,CAWSVSGSNSGNTIYF,TGTGCCTGGAGTGTCTCGGGATCCAACTCTGGAAACACCATATATTTT
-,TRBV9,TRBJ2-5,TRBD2,CASSVPGLAEETQYF,TGTGCCAGCAGCGTACCAGGACTAGCGGAAGAGACCCAGTACTTC
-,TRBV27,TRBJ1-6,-,CASSLTGPGSPLHF,TGTGCCAGCAGTTTGACAGGACCGGGGTCACCCCTCCACTTT
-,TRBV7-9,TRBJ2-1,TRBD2,CASGLAGGYNEQFF,TGTGCCAGCGGCCTAGCGGGGGGCTACAATGAGCAGTTCTTC
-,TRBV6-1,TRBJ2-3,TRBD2,CASRIAGYTDTQYF,TGTGCCAGCCGGATAGCGGGGTACACAGATACGCAGTATTTT
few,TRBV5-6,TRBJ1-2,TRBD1,CASSLDRGANYGYTF,TGTGCCAGCAGCCTAGACAGGGGCGCTAACTATGGCTACACCTTC
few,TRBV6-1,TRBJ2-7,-,CASSEGGTMYEQYF,TGTGCCAGCAGTGAGGGGGGAACGATGTACGAGCAGTACTTC
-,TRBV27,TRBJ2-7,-,CASSLFGEEGVQYF,TGTGCCAGCAGTTTATTCGGTGAAGAAGGGGTGCAGTACTTC
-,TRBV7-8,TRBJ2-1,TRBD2,CASSRPLAGANNEQFF,TGTGCCAGCAGCCGGCCACTAGCGGGGGCGAACAATGAGCAGTTCTTC
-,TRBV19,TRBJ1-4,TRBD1,CASSIGGTGNEKLFF,TGTGCCAGTAGTATTGGAGGGACAGGGAATGAAAAACTGTTTTTT
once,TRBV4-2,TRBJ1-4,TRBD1,CASSQGGQDLIGLFF,TGTGCCAGCAGCCAAGGGGGACAGGACCTAATCGGGCTGTTTTTT
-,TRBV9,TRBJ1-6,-,CASSLKVQGNSPLHF,TGTGCCAGCAGCTTAAAAGTCCAGGGGAATTCACCCCTCCACTTT
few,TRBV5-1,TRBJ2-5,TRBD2,CASRFSGGAEETQYF,TGCGCCAGCAGGTTCAGCGGGGGGGCCGAAGAGACCCAGTACTTC
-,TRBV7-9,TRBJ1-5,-,CSSSPVAGGNQPQHF,TGTTCCAGCAGCCCCGTCGCTGGGGGGAATCAGCCCCAGCATTTT
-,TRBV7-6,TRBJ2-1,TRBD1,CASSPTVDRVNNEQFF,TGTGCCAGCAGCCCGACTGTGGACAGGGTGAACAATGAGCAGTTCTTC
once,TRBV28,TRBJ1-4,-,CASSFWVEAVLREKLFF,TGTGCCAGCAGTTTCTGGGTGGAGGCGGTTCTGAGGGAGAAACTGTTTTTT
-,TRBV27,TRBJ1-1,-,CASSLVQDTEAFF,TGTGCCAGCAGTTTAGTTCAGGACACTGAAGCTTTCTTT
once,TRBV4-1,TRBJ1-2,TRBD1,CASSRGTGRGYTF,TGCGCCAGCAGCCGCGGGACAGGGAGAGGCTACACCTTC
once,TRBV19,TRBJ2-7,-,CASSMGGFQEQYF,TGTGCCAGTAGTATGGGGGGTTTTCAGGAGCAGTACTTC
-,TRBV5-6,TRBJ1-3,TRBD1,CASSSRQGAIGNTIYF,TGTGCCAGCAGCTCCCGACAGGGGGCGATTGGAAACACCATATATTTT
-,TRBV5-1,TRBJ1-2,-,CASKGGNYGYTF,TGCGCCAGCAAGGGCGGGAACTATGGCTACACCTTC
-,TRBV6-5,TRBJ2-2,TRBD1,CASSYGTGPTTGELFF,TGTGCCAGCAGTTACGGGACAGGGCCCACCACCGGGGAGCTGTTTTTT
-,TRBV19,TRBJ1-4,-,CASSNRDISNEKLFF,TGTGCCAGTAGTAACCGGGACATCTCTAATGAAAAACTGTTTTTT
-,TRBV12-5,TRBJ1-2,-,CASGLGRGSGYTF,TGTGCTAGTGGTTTGGGGAGGGGCTCTGGCTACACCTTC
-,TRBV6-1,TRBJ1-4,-,CASSELGQGNEKLFF,TGTGCCAGCAGTGAATTGGGGCAGGGTAATGAAAAACTGTTTTTT
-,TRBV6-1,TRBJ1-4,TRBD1,CASKDRVNEKLFF,TGTGCCAGTAAGGACAGGGTTAATGAAAAACTGTTTTTT
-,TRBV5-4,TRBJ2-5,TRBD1,CASSSTGTGDQETQYF,TGTGCCAGCAGCTCAACCGGGACAGGGGACCAAGAGACCCAGTACTTC
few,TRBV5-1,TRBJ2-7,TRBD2,CASSWGGLSYEQYF,TGCGCCAGCAGCTGGGGGGGACTCTCCTACGAGCAGTACTTC
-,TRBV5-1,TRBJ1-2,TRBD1,CASSLGGTGGIDGYTF,TGCGCCAGCAGCTTGGGGGGGACAGGGGGCATTGATGGCTACACCTTC
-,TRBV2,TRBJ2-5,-,CASSEEGEETQYF,TGTGCCAGCAGTGAAGAGGGGGAAGAGACCCAGTACTTC
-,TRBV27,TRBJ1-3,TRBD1,CASSRKPGQGYGNTIYF,TGTGCCAGCAGTCGAAAACCGGGACAGGGTTACGGAAACACCATATATTTT
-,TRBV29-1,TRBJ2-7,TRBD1,CSATEDRGDEQYF,TGCAGCGCTACGGAGGACAGGGGGGACGAGCAGTACTTC
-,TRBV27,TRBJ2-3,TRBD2,CASSLSAGGTDTQYF,TGTGCCAGCAGTTTATCGGCGGGGGGCACAGATACGCAGTATTTT
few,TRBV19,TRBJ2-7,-,CASSRQSTYEQYF,TGTGCCAGTAGTCGACAGAGTACCTACGAGCAGTACTTC
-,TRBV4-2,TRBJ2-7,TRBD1,CASSQDPGTASYEQYF,TGTGCCAGCAGCCAAGATCCCGGGACAGCCTCCTACGAGCAGTACTTC